Listed below are T cell receptor beta chains from one sample, sequenced in a study of blood T cell repertoires in COVID-19. The assay was immunoSEQ multiplex PCR, and TCRdb's table has in-frame clones only and misses some. The top ten clones hold 1.4% to 1.5% of a sample with roughly 76,000 clones, about nine tenths of them seen once. Material: peripheral blood. The receptor source for this set is a man aged 45-65 years with acute or convalescent COVID-19. The CDR3 runs from the conserved cysteine through the conserved F or W. The D gene is left open where the match is weak. A clone size is listed for some rows: how often the clone was seen (once, few, many), or a class if it is expanded.

length	J	D	size	V	CDR3	DNA
12	TRBJ1-1	.	.	TRBV10-2	CASKAGGTEAFF	TGCGCCAGCAAGGCGGGTGGTACTGAAGCTTTCTTT
18	TRBJ2-2	TRBD1	.	TRBV5-3	CARSGRDRPYRAPGELFF	TGTGCCAGAAGCGGCCGGGACAGGCCTTATCGAGCCCCCGGGGAGCTGTTTTTT
14	TRBJ1-1	TRBD1	few	TRBV19	CASSPRTGGIEAFF	TGTGCCAGTAGTCCCAGGACAGGGGGGATTGAAGCTTTCTTT
17	TRBJ2-5	TRBD2	.	TRBV15	CATSRGGTSGKQETQYF	TGTGCCACCAGCAGAGGAGGGACTAGCGGGAAACAAGAGACCCAGTACTTC
16	TRBJ1-5	TRBD1	.	TRBV27	CASRRTGTALGQPQHF	TGTGCCAGCAGGAGAACCGGGACAGCCCTTGGCCAGCCCCAGCATTTT
16	TRBJ2-3	TRBD2	.	TRBV5-1	CASSLGGLAVTDTQYF	TGCGCCAGCAGCTTGGGTGGACTAGCGGTCACAGATACGCAGTATTTT
16	TRBJ2-1	.	.	TRBV18	CASFLQRVSSYNEQFF	TGTGCCAGCTTTCTCCAGCGGGTGAGCTCCTACAATGAGCAGTTCTTC
14	TRBJ2-7	.	.	TRBV6-5	CASTPSSGAYEQYF	TGTGCCAGCACCCCGAGTTCGGGGGCCTACGAGCAGTACTTC
15	TRBJ2-1	.	once	TRBV6-1	CASSEMASSYNEQFF	TGTGCCAGCAGTGAAATGGCTAGCTCCTACAATGAGCAGTTCTTC
17	TRBJ1-2	TRBD1	.	TRBV19	CASTTQTGGDRVRGYTF	TGTGCCAGTACTACCCAGACAGGGGGCGACAGGGTAAGGGGCTACACCTTC
13	TRBJ1-2	TRBD1	.	TRBV6-5	CASKTRDRGPLSF	TGTGCCAGCAAAACCCGGGACAGGGGCCCCCTCTCCTTC
14	TRBJ2-1	TRBD2	.	TRBV29-1	CSVETSGSPNEQFF	TGCAGCGTTGAGACGAGCGGGAGCCCAAATGAGCAGTTCTTC
16	TRBJ2-3	TRBD1	.	TRBV4-1	CASSHLVGQSTDTQYF	TGCGCCAGCAGCCATCTGGTGGGACAGTCCACAGATACGCAGTATTTT
15	TRBJ2-3	TRBD1	few	TRBV5-4	CASSLATGAIDTQYF	TGTGCCAGCAGCTTGGCCACAGGGGCGATAGATACGCAGTATTTT
14	TRBJ2-1	.	.	TRBV6-2/TRBV6-3	CASSARGGYNEQFF	TGTGCCAGCAGTGCCAGGGGAGGGTACAATGAGCAGTTCTTC
15	TRBJ2-3	.	once	TRBV15	CATSRRGSEPDTQYF	TGTGCCACCAGCAGACGGGGGAGCGAACCAGATACGCAGTATTTT
15	TRBJ1-2	TRBD1	.	TRBV7-2	CASSLSPGGTDGYTF	TGTGCCAGCAGCTTAAGCCCAGGGGGTACGGATGGCTACACCTTC
17	TRBJ2-5	.	.	TRBV5-5	CASSLGVGHPGGETQYF	TGTGCCAGCAGCTTGGGAGTGGGACACCCAGGTGGGGAGACCCAGTACTTC
14	TRBJ1-5	.	.	TRBV2	CASSEVDSNQPQHF	TGTGCCAGCAGTGAGGTAGATAGCAATCAGCCCCAGCATTTT
17	TRBJ1-5	.	.	TRBV5-8	CASSLGFGGVGNQPQHF	TGTGCCAGCAGCTTAGGATTCGGGGGAGTAGGCAATCAGCCCCAGCATTTT
13	TRBJ1-1	TRBD1	.	TRBV28	CASTSGQGAEAFF	TGTGCCAGCACCTCAGGACAGGGCGCTGAAGCTTTCTTT
16	TRBJ2-1	TRBD2	.	TRBV13	CASSAVAGTSYNEQFF	TGTGCCAGCAGCGCAGTAGCGGGAACGTCCTACAATGAGCAGTTCTTC
16	TRBJ1-4	TRBD1	.	TRBV7-9	CASSFRGTGVNEKLFF	TGTGCCAGCAGCTTCAGGGGGACAGGGGTCAATGAAAAACTGTTTTTT
13	TRBJ2-5	.	.	TRBV19	CASSWGVQETQYF	TGTGCCAGTAGTTGGGGGGTCCAAGAGACCCAGTACTTC
15	TRBJ2-3	.	.	TRBV7-9	CASSSPGTSTDTQYF	TGTGCCAGCAGCTCCCCCGGGACTAGCACAGATACGCAGTATTTT
15	TRBJ1-5	.	.	TRBV7-9	CASSLAGAGNQPQHF	TGTGCCAGCAGCTTAGCGGGGGCCGGCAATCAGCCCCAGCATTTT
14	TRBJ2-2	.	.	TRBV19	CASSMVGPEGELFF	TGTGCCAGTAGTATGGTGGGCCCGGAAGGGGAGCTGTTTTTT
13	TRBJ1-1	.	.	TRBV27	CASSFTRNTEAFF	TGTGCCAGCAGTTTCACGAGGAACACTGAAGCTTTCTTT
15	TRBJ1-2	TRBD1	.	TRBV28	CASSLLGQGARGYTF	TGTGCCAGCAGTTTATTGGGACAGGGGGCGCGGGGCTACACCTTC
17	TRBJ2-2	TRBD2	once	TRBV4-3	CASSQDTGGGNTGELFF	TGCGCCAGCAGCCAAGATACGGGGGGAGGAAACACCGGGGAGCTGTTTTTT
13	TRBJ2-5	.	.	TRBV11-2	CASSLSAEGAQYF	TGTGCCAGCAGCTTAAGTGCAGAAGGGGCCCAGTACTTC
16	TRBJ1-2	TRBD1	.	TRBV4-1	CASSQVNAGTGDGYTF	TGCGCCAGCAGCCAAGTAAATGCAGGGACAGGGGATGGCTACACCTTC
15	TRBJ2-2	TRBD1	.	TRBV15	CATSPSDRVTGELFF	TGTGCCACCAGCCCTTCGGACAGGGTGACCGGGGAGCTGTTTTTT
12	TRBJ1-1	TRBD1	.	TRBV2	CASNTGGTEAFF	TGTGCCAGCAACACAGGGGGCACTGAAGCTTTCTTT
13	TRBJ2-2	.	.	TRBV24-1	CATSPANTGELFF	TGTGCCACCAGTCCTGCGAACACCGGGGAGCTGTTTTTT
14	TRBJ2-7	TRBD1	.	TRBV28	CASSSWTGAYEQYF	TGTGCCAGCAGTTCTTGGACAGGGGCCTACGAGCAGTACTTC
12	TRBJ2-1	.	once	TRBV7-8	CASSPSRNEQFF	TGTGCCAGCAGCCCCTCTCGCAATGAGCAGTTCTTC
17	TRBJ2-3	TRBD2	.	TRBV11-3	CASSRRTSGGLADTQYF	TGTGCCAGCAGCAGACGGACTAGCGGGGGGTTGGCAGATACGCAGTATTTT
15	TRBJ1-2	.	.	TRBV5-1	CASQAGGTDYYGYTF	TGCGCCAGCCAGGCAGGAGGCACTGACTACTATGGCTACACCTTC
14	TRBJ2-1	.	.	TRBV15	CATSRHQTDNEQFF	TGTGCCACCAGCAGACACCAGACAGACAATGAGCAGTTCTTC
15	TRBJ1-2	TRBD1	.	TRBV5-4	CASSFPGQGNDGYTF	TGTGCCAGCAGCTTTCCGGGACAGGGGAATGATGGCTACACCTTC
14	TRBJ2-5	.	.	TRBV7-9	CASSLMTVQETQYF	TGTGCCAGCAGCTTAATGACAGTCCAAGAGACCCAGTACTTC
16	TRBJ2-5	TRBD2	.	TRBV9	CASSAGLAGAQETQYF	TGTGCCAGCAGCGCAGGACTAGCGGGGGCCCAAGAGACCCAGTACTTC